This is a list of T cell receptor beta chains from one sample in a study of graft-versus-host responses after intestinal transplantation. TCRdb keeps only in-frame clones here, not all; method: immunoSEQ multiplex PCR. The sample carries 20,000 to 25,000 clones, 70% to 80% recorded once. This sample comprised ileum tissue, obtained 12 days after intestinal transplant. Receptor source: a human patient who received an intestinal transplant, so some T cells may come from the graft donor. CDR3s include the opening cysteine and the closing phenylalanine or tryptophan. The D gene is left open where the match is weak. Not all rows give a size; the values are once, few, many and, for expanded clones, a class.

d_call | j_call | v_call | clone_size | cdr3_nt | cdr3_aa
NA | TRBJ1-5 | TRBV5-8 | NA | TGTGCCAGCGTACGTTACGTGGGGGCTTCGCAGCCCCAGCATTTT | CASVRYVGASQPQHF
TRBD1 | TRBJ2-2 | TRBV7-2 | NA | TGTGCCAGCAGCTTATTGGCCCCGGGACAGGGACCCACCGGGGAGCTGTTTTTT | CASSLLAPGQGPTGELFF
TRBD2 | TRBJ2-1 | TRBV18 | NA | TGTGCCAGCTCACCATCCCCTAGCGGCTACAATGAGCAGTTCTTC | CASSPSPSGYNEQFF
NA | TRBJ1-1 | TRBV7-9 | NA | TGTGCCAGCAGCCCAGGGGTCACTGAAGCTTTCTTT | CASSPGVTEAFF
NA | TRBJ2-2 | TRBV5-4 | NA | TGTGCCAGCAGTAGGATCCAGGGGGGTTCGAACACCGGGGAGCTGTTTTTT | CASSRIQGGSNTGELFF
TRBD1 | TRBJ2-1 | TRBV7-2 | NA | TGTGCCAGCAGCTCAGGGGGTAGAGTCAATGAGCAGTTCTTC | CASSSGGRVNEQFF
TRBD1 | TRBJ1-2 | TRBV27 | NA | TGTGCCAGCAGTCCCTGGACAGGGAGTCTTGGCTACACCTTC | CASSPWTGSLGYTF
TRBD2 | TRBJ2-1 | TRBV5-4 | NA | TGTGCCAGCAGCTTGGGCGGGGGCTACAATGAGCAGTTCTTC | CASSLGGGYNEQFF
NA | TRBJ1-5 | TRBV21-1 | NA | TGTGCCAGCAGCTCGTTTCTAGCTACATGGCATCATCAGCCCCAGCATTTT | CASSSFLATWHHQPQHF
NA | TRBJ1-1 | TRBV6-1 | NA | TGTGCCAGCAGTGAGCGGGAGAACACTGAAGCTTTCTTT | CASSERENTEAFF
TRBD2 | TRBJ2-5 | TRBV4-1 | NA | TGCGCCAGCAGCCAGGGACTAGTGAGCAAGACCCAGTACTTC | CASSQGLVSKTQYF
NA | TRBJ2-1 | TRBV7-2 | NA | TGTGCCTCTGGGGGGAGCTCCTACAATGAGCAGTTCTTC | CASGGSSYNEQFF
TRBD2 | TRBJ2-5 | TRBV11-3 | NA | TGTGCCAGCAGCCCCAGCGGGGGGGCCGGGACCCAGTACTTC | CASSPSGGAGTQYF
NA | TRBJ1-2 | TRBV4-1 | NA | TGCGCCAGCGGGAGGGGGGGTGGCTACACCTTC | CASGRGGGYTF
NA | TRBJ2-7 | TRBV21-1 | NA | TGTGCCAGCAGCCCATGGGGGGACCCATACGAGCAGTACTTC | CASSPWGDPYEQYF
TRBD1 | TRBJ2-3 | TRBV14 | NA | TGTGCCAGCAGCCCAAGAGCCGGGACAGGGGGCACAGATACGCAGTATTTT | CASSPRAGTGGTDTQYF
TRBD1 | TRBJ1-5 | TRBV6-1 | medium-sized | TGTGCCAGCTCGTCAGGGACAGGGTCCTATCAGCCCCAGCATTTT | CASSSGTGSYQPQHF
NA | TRBJ2-7 | TRBV6-6 | NA | TGTGCCAGCAGTTACGTGGAGGGCTACGAGCAGTACTTC | CASSYVEGYEQYF
TRBD1 | TRBJ2-1 | TRBV27 | NA | TGTGCCAGCAGCAAGGGGGCAGGCTACAATGAGCAGTTCTTC | CASSKGAGYNEQFF
TRBD1 | TRBJ1-1 | TRBV6-1 | NA | TGTGCCAGCAGCTGGGTACAGGGGATAATCACTGAAGCTTTCTTT | CASSWVQGIITEAFF
NA | TRBJ2-7 | TRBV13 | NA | TGTGCCAGCACCTCGAAAGGGGCCCCCTACGAGCAGTACTTC | CASTSKGAPYEQYF
NA | TRBJ2-1 | TRBV5-1 | once | TGCGCCAGCCTTAGGGCTCCGGGGAGCTCCTACAATGAGCAGTTCTTC | CASLRAPGSSYNEQFF
NA | TRBJ2-7 | TRBV6-5 | NA | TGTGCCAGCAGTGAGGCCTACCACGAGCAGTACTTC | CASSEAYHEQYF
NA | TRBJ2-3 | TRBV5-4 | NA | TGTGCCCATACAGGGCCCGGGAGGACAGATACGCAGTATTTT | CAHTGPGRTDTQYF
NA | TRBJ2-4 | TRBV27 | NA | TGTGCCAGCAGTTCCCTCTCTGGGCAGTCAAACATTCAGTACTTC | CASSSLSGQSNIQYF
NA | TRBJ1-2 | TRBV6-1 | NA | TGTGCCAGCAGTGAATGGTTTTGGGGGCACTATGGCTACACCTTC | CASSEWFWGHYGYTF
NA | TRBJ1-2 | TRBV9 | NA | TGTGCCAGCAGGGGAGGGGTTGGCACCCATGGCTACACCTTC | CASRGGVGTHGYTF
TRBD1 | TRBJ1-2 | TRBV18 | NA | TGTGCCAGCTCACCAGACAGGGACTCGAATGGCTACGGCTACACCTTC | CASSPDRDSNGYGYTF
TRBD2 | TRBJ2-3 | TRBV13 | NA | TGTGCCAGCAGCCCCGTGACTAGCGGACCCACAGATACGCAGTATTTT | CASSPVTSGPTDTQYF